This T cell receptor (beta chain) derives from a study of T cell clonality in common variable immunodeficiency. Study-wide results and caveats: TCRbeta clonality was increased in CVID versus healthy controls.

Only in-frame clones appear in the TCRdb table, and some are missing; sequencing was by immunoSEQ multiplex PCR. This set yields 35,000 to 50,000 clones and no singletons; the top ten hold about 0.68%. This CDR3 has 17 residues. Germline values: CDR1 LNHDA, CDR2 SQIVND (reference sequence). Trimming removed 4 bases from V and 2 bases from J, with 18 bases in between. This clone occurred many times. The antigen remains undetermined. The CDR3 end is not reached by the read, which stops 3 residues before it; the germline J gene fills it in. Both groups were predominantly of Caucasian heritage. Sample: peripheral blood mononuclear cells. This receptor was identified in a person between 18 and 75 years old in good health. The chain links TRBV19 to TRBJ2-1, with a weak D call TRBD2 (6 bases). The DNA read from the CDR3 is TGTGCCAGTAGTAACCCGGTGTCTAGCGCAACCTACAATGAG. Translated: CASSNPVSSATYNE. The entire CDR3 sequence reads CASSNPVSSATYNEQFF.